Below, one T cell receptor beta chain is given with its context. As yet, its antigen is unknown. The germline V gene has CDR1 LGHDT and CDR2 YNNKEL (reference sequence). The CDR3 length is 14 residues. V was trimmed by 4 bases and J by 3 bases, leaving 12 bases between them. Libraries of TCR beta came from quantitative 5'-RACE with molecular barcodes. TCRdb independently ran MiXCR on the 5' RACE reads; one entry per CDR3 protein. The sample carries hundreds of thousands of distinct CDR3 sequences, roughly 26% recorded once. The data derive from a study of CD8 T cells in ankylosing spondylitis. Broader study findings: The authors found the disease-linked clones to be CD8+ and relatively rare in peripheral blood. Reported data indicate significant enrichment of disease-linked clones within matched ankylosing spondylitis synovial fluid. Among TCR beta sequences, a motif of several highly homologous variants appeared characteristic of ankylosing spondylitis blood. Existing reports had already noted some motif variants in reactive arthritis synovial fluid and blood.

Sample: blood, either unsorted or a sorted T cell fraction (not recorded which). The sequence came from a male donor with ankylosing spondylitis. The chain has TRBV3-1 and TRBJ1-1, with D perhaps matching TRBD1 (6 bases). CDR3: CASSPQGTDTEAFF. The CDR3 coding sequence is TGTGCCAGCAGCCCACAGGGCACGGACACTGAAGCTTTCTTT.